The rows below give T cell receptor beta chains drawn from one sample of a study of blood T cell repertoires in COVID-19. Measured with immunoSEQ multiplex PCR; TCRdb has only the in-frame clones, and not every one. Here the sample spans a few hundred thousand clones, approximately 86% being singletons. The sample comprised peripheral blood. All receptors come from a woman in her 70s with active or convalescent COVID-19. CDR3s include the opening cysteine and the closing phenylalanine or tryptophan. The D gene is left open where the match is weak. Not every row has a clone size; where given, it reads once, few, many or a size class.

j_call | d_call | v_call | clone_size | cdr3_nt | cdr3_aa
TRBJ1-5 | NA | TRBV7-3 | NA | TGTGCCAGCAGCCCCCAGACACCGTATAGCAATCAGCCCCAGCATTTT | CASSPQTPYSNQPQHF
TRBJ2-3 | TRBD1 | TRBV7-9 | once | TGTGCCAGCAGCTTACAACTACAGGGGAGCACAGATACGCAGTATTTT | CASSLQLQGSTDTQYF
TRBJ2-7 | TRBD2 | TRBV11-2 | NA | TGTGCCAGCAGCTTACGGGACTACCCCTACGAGCAGTACTTC | CASSLRDYPYEQYF
TRBJ1-4 | TRBD1 | TRBV29-1 | NA | TGCAGCGTTGGGGACAGGGGGCTAACTAATGAAAAACTGTTTTTT | CSVGDRGLTNEKLFF
TRBJ2-4 | NA | TRBV7-3 | NA | TGTGCCAGCAGCCCTCAGAACAAAAACATTCAGTACTTC | CASSPQNKNIQYF
TRBJ2-1 | TRBD1 | TRBV19 | NA | TGTGCCAGTAACGAACCGGGACAGGGCCTCAATGAGCAGTTCTTC | CASNEPGQGLNEQFF
TRBJ2-7 | TRBD1 | TRBV5-1 | NA | TGCGCCAGCAGCTTGCGACAGGGCGAGACCTACGAGCAGTACTTC | CASSLRQGETYEQYF
TRBJ2-1 | NA | TRBV2 | NA | TGTGCCAGCAGTGCAGGAAATGAGCAGTTCTTC | CASSAGNEQFF
TRBJ2-7 | TRBD1 | TRBV18 | once | TGTGCCAGCTCCCCTCCCGACAGGGGGTTCTACGAGCAGTACTTC | CASSPPDRGFYEQYF
TRBJ1-1 | TRBD1 | TRBV19 | NA | TGTGCCAGTAGTGTACAGGGGATAAGGAACACTGAAGCTTTCTTT | CASSVQGIRNTEAFF
TRBJ1-2 | NA | TRBV19 | few | TGTGCCAGTAGGGCACAGGGAGTCGAGGGCTACACCTTC | CASRAQGVEGYTF
TRBJ1-3 | NA | TRBV6-6 | NA | TGTGCCAGCAGTTACTCGATCCGCGAGGGAAACACCATATATTTT | CASSYSIREGNTIYF
TRBJ2-2 | NA | TRBV11-2 | NA | TGTGCCAGCAGCTTAAGACCAGGGGGGGAGCTGTTTTTT | CASSLRPGGELFF
TRBJ1-3 | TRBD1 | TRBV27 | NA | TGTGCCAGCAGTGGGACAGGGCTGGGAAACACCATATATTTT | CASSGTGLGNTIYF
TRBJ1-6 | NA | TRBV3-1/TRBV3-2 | NA | TGTGCCAGCAGCCAAGCGGAGGGTCATTCACCCCTCCACTTT | CASSQAEGHSPLHF
TRBJ1-1 | NA | TRBV19 | NA | TGTGCCAGTAGTATAGTCGACGGGACTGAAGCTTTCTTT | CASSIVDGTEAFF
TRBJ1-2 | NA | TRBV19 | few | TGTGCCAGTAGTATTGGCACAGCTCCTAACTATGGCTACACCTTC | CASSIGTAPNYGYTF
TRBJ1-1 | NA | TRBV18 | NA | TGTGCCAGCTCACCACTCCGGGATGCCGGTTTCTTT | CASSPLRDAGFF
TRBJ1-1 | NA | TRBV7-2 | NA | TGTGCCAGCAGCTTTAGGGCAGGGGTTGAAGCTTTCTTT | CASSFRAGVEAFF
TRBJ2-1 | NA | TRBV9 | once | TGTGCCAGCACCGGCAGGGAAGATGAGCAGTTCTTC | CASTGREDEQFF
TRBJ2-3 | NA | TRBV5-4 | NA | TGTGCCAGCAGCCCACTTGAGGGATCAGATACGCAGTATTTT | CASSPLEGSDTQYF
TRBJ2-6 | NA | TRBV6-5 | NA | TGTGCCAGCAGTCTTTCTGGGGCCAACGTCCTGACTTTC | CASSLSGANVLTF
TRBJ2-2 | NA | TRBV7-8 | NA | TGTGCCAGCAGCTTGGCAGGTATCACCGGGGAGCTGTTTTTT | CASSLAGITGELFF
TRBJ1-3 | TRBD1 | TRBV11-2 | NA | TGTGCCAGCAGCTTTGGACAGGGCATCTCTGGAAACACCATATATTTT | CASSFGQGISGNTIYF
TRBJ1-6 | NA | TRBV5-4 | NA | TGTGCCAGCAGCTTAAAGGAGGGGCCAGTGTCACCCCTCCACTTT | CASSLKEGPVSPLHF
TRBJ1-1 | TRBD1 | TRBV7-3 | NA | TGTGCCAGCAGCCTCGACAGGGGGATACGGACTGAAGCTTTCTTT | CASSLDRGIRTEAFF
TRBJ1-5 | NA | TRBV6-5 | NA | TGTGCCAGCAGTCGAACGGGGTTCGGCAATCAGCCCCAGCATTTT | CASSRTGFGNQPQHF
TRBJ1-3 | NA | TRBV3-1/TRBV3-2 | NA | TGTGCCAGCAGCCAAGAAAATACTGCCCGTCCCTCTGGAAACACCATATATTTT | CASSQENTARPSGNTIYF
TRBJ1-3 | NA | TRBV9 | once | TGTGCCAGCAGCGTAGATTTGGCCTCTGGAAACACCATATATTTT | CASSVDLASGNTIYF
TRBJ1-4 | NA | TRBV7-9 | NA | TGTGCCTCTATGAGGGGGACTAATGAAAAACTGTTTTTT | CASMRGTNEKLFF
TRBJ2-7 | TRBD2 | TRBV20-1 | NA | TGCAGTGCTAGTTTGGGGACTAGCGGGGTCCGCTCCTACGAGCAGTACTTC | CSASLGTSGVRSYEQYF
TRBJ2-1 | NA | TRBV7-2 | NA | TGTGCCAGCAGCGCTCCCTTCGCGGGGGCCCTCCGGTTCTTC | CASSAPFAGALRFF
TRBJ2-7 | NA | TRBV10-1 | NA | TGCGCCAGCAGTGCTCGGGACTACGAGCAGTACTTC | CASSARDYEQYF
TRBJ2-2 | TRBD1 | TRBV7-2 | NA | TGTGCCAGCAGCCCTGACAGGGGTTGGGAGCTGTTTTTT | CASSPDRGWELFF
TRBJ2-2 | NA | TRBV12-3/TRBV12-4 | NA | TGTGCCAGCAGTTTATCCCCCTCAGGGCAACTGTTTTTT | CASSLSPSGQLFF
TRBJ2-5 | TRBD2 | TRBV7-3 | NA | TGTGCCAGCAGTACCCGGGGGGGCCTAGAGACCCAGTACTTC | CASSTRGGLETQYF
TRBJ1-2 | TRBD1 | TRBV4-2 | NA | TGTGCCAGCAGCCAAGAGATTCCGGGACAGGTCTTC | CASSQEIPGQVF
TRBJ1-5 | NA | TRBV11-2 | NA | TGTGCCAGCAGCTTAGCGGGCAATCAGCCCCAGCATTTT | CASSLAGNQPQHF
TRBJ2-1 | NA | TRBV2 | NA | TGTGCCAGCACCCCTGGCCAGGGCTATGAGCAGTTCTTC | CASTPGQGYEQFF
TRBJ1-5 | NA | TRBV6-5 | once | TGTGCCAGCAGTCCAGGGTCCAATCAGCCCCAGCATTTT | CASSPGSNQPQHF
TRBJ1-1 | NA | TRBV7-2 | NA | TGTGCCAGCAGCTTAGAGAGCGTCGGTGGGAGGAACACTGAAGCTTTCTTT | CASSLESVGGRNTEAFF
TRBJ1-1 | NA | TRBV5-1 | once | TGCGCCAGCAGCTTCTCTCAGGGCTACACTGAAGCTTTCTTT | CASSFSQGYTEAFF
TRBJ1-3 | NA | TRBV3-1/TRBV3-2 | NA | TGTGCCAGCAGCCAAGCGACAGTTGGAAACACCATATATTTT | CASSQATVGNTIYF
TRBJ2-1 | NA | TRBV5-1 | NA | TGCGCCAGCAGCTTGGAAGGGCGGATGGGCGGGGTTGGCTACAATGAGCAGTTCTTC | CASSLEGRMGGVGYNEQFF
TRBJ1-5 | NA | TRBV4-1 | few | TGCGCCAGCAGCCAAGACGGAACAGGGACGTACCCCCTTCAGCCCCAGCATTTT | CASSQDGTGTYPLQPQHF
TRBJ2-5 | TRBD1 | TRBV19 | NA | TGTGCCAGTAGTAGGGACAGGGTGGTAGAGACCCAGTACTTC | CASSRDRVVETQYF
TRBJ1-3 | NA | TRBV18 | once | TGTGCCAGCTCAGCAATTACACCTCTCTCTGGAAACACCATATATTTT | CASSAITPLSGNTIYF